This TCR beta chain was profiled in a study of shared clonotypes between healthy human individuals. Study outcomes and limitations: A few donors showed sharing of around 5.3% of naive CD4 clonotypes. Estimated richness values were generally larger in naive subsets than in memory subsets.

The V and J ends lost 7 bases and 4 bases respectively, with 13 bases between them. The CDR3 is 13 residues long. Germline V gives CDR1 MDHEN, CDR2 SYDVKM. Genomic DNA belonging to each subset was distributed in equal measure over several immunoSEQ plates. Generated by immunoSEQ multiplex PCR, the TCRdb table keeps only in-frame clones and is missing some. The table has about 1.1 million clones, approximately 80% seen once. Regarding this clone: Its antigen is undetermined.

Sequenced material: memory CD4+ T cells from PBMCs. Subset defined: CD45RA-negative fraction. The TCR originated in a man younger than 30 in good health. Some clones in this sample may be carry-over from other donors' samples. V usage is TRBV28 and J usage is TRBJ1-2; tentative D call: TRBD1 (6 bases). In nucleotides, the CDR3 is TGTGCCAGCACCCCGACAGGCCTCTATGGCTACACCTTC. Its protein is CASTPTGLYGYTF.